The 13 T cell receptor beta chains presented below share a single source sample, sequenced in a study of T cells after posttransplantation cyclophosphamide. Repertoires were generated with immunoSEQ multiplex PCR, while TCRdb's copy carries only in-frame clones and drops some. The sample holds about 38,000 clones, and no clone turns up only once. Sequenced: PBMCs. Receptors originate from a man in his thirties or forties in good health and a related stem cell transplant donor.

In this sample, this clone turned up many times. The V and J genes are TRBV4-3 and TRBJ1-2; 8 nucleotides line up with TRBD1. The CDR3 has 16 amino acids. V trimming: 1 base; J trimming: 5 bases; junction bases outside the gene matches: 9. The germline gives CDR1 LGHNA, CDR2 YSLEER. The CDR3 DNA reads TGCGCCAGCAGCCAAGTGACAGGGGCCTCCTTTTATGGCTACACCTTC. Protein sequence: CASSQVTGASFYGYTF.

This clone was seen ten or more times. This CDR3 reads CASSEGGWDGYTF. The DNA for the CDR3 is TGTGCCAGCAGTGAAGGGGGCTGGGATGGCTACACCTTC. This rearrangement joins TRBV25-1 to TRBJ1-2; D may be TRBD1 (6 bases). V was clipped by 2 bases and J by 6 bases, with 10 bases between them. The CDR3 runs to 13 residues. Germline V gives CDR1 MGHDK, CDR2 SYGVNS.

This clone came up many times. This chain links TRBV6-1 with TRBJ2-1; possible D gene TRBD1, 6 bases. CDR1 MNHNS and CDR2 SASEGT come from the germline V gene. V lost 6 bases, J lost 7 bases, and 16 bases lay in between. This CDR3 has 14 amino acids. In nucleotides, the CDR3 is TGTGCCAGCAGCGACCCCCGGACAGCAAATGAGCAGTTCTTC. Protein: CASSDPRTANEQFF.

This clone was observed at least ten times. The chain recombines TRBV5-1 with TRBJ1-4; TRBD1 might be the D (5 bases). Per germline, CDR1 SGHRS and CDR2 YFSETQ. CDR3 length equals 13 residues. V lost 5 bases to trimming and J lost 2 bases, with 7 bases between them. CDR3 bases: TGCGCCAGCAGTCGGGGGACTAATGAAAAACTGTTTTTT. Protein: CASSRGTNEKLFF.

Only a few counts were recorded for this clone. V gene TRBV27 combines with J gene TRBJ1-2; 8 nucleotides match TRBD1. Germline V lookup: CDR1 MNHEY, CDR2 SMNVEV (reference sequence). The CDR3 is 14 residues long. V lost 7 bases, J lost 4 bases, and 8 bases stayed unmatched. CDR3 region: CASKPRTGFYGYTF. CDR3 sequence (DNA): TGTGCCAGCAAACCCCGGACAGGGTTCTATGGCTACACCTTC.

V gene TRBV9 combines with J gene TRBJ2-7; D may be TRBD1 (6 bases). This CDR3 comprises 13 residues. V lost 3 bases, J lost 5 bases, and 12 bases lay in between. Per the germline V gene, CDR1 is SGDLS and CDR2 is YYNGEE. The CDR3 loop reads CASSATTGNEQYF. The CDR3 DNA is TGTGCCAGCAGCGCTACTACAGGGAACGAGCAGTACTTC.

This clone was seen many times. The chain employs TRBV4-1 and TRBJ1-4; weak D call: TRBD1 (5 bases). From germline, CDR1 is MGHRA and CDR2 YSYEKL. The CDR3 extends over 12 amino acids. The ends were cut back, 4 bases at V and 8 bases at J, with 8 bases in the middle. The CDR3 DNA reads TGCGCCAGCAGCCTCCCAGGGGAAAAACTGTTTTTT. Encoded protein: CASSLPGEKLFF.

This clone was picked up many times. The CDR3 DNA sequence: TGCGCCAGCAGCTGGGGACTAGCGGGGGGTACCTACGAGCAGTACTTC. It translates to CASSWGLAGGTYEQYF. The chain links TRBV5-1 to TRBJ2-7; 15 bases agree with TRBD2. Trimming took 3 bases from V and 2 from J; bases not matched to a gene: 3. The CDR3 covers 16 residues. Germline V gene sequence: CDR1 SGHRS, CDR2 YFSETQ.

The chain joins TRBV7-3 to TRBJ2-3, with 7 positions matching TRBD2. After removal of 2 bases from V and 5 bases from J, the junction contained 7 bases not matched to a gene. CDR1 is SGHTA, CDR2 FQGTGA, per germline. There are 15 residues in the CDR3. The CDR3 DNA sequence: TGTGCCAGCAGCTTAGAGGGGCGGGGGTTAGATACGCAGTATTTT. Amino acids: CASSLEGRGLDTQYF.

There are many counts of this clone. The chain is built from TRBV12-3 or TRBV12-4 and TRBJ1-4, with D hard to call. The CDR3 is 13 amino acids. V was shortened by 2 bases and J by 4 bases, with 5 bases between the two germline ends. The CDR3 bases are TGTGCCAGCAGTTTACTACGTAATGAAAAACTGTTTTTT. Translation: CASSLLRNEKLFF.

This clone was detected many times. V and J are TRBV7-2 and TRBJ1-2, with D possibly matching TRBD1 (6 bases). The length of the CDR3 is 17 residues. Germline values: CDR1 SGHTA, CDR2 FQGNSA. Trimming pared 3 bases from V and 4 bases from J, leaving 21 bases between. CDR3 in DNA: TGTGCCAGCAGCTTTCCCCTCGGGGGGAAAGGGGGCTATGGCTACACCTTC. Translating gives CASSFPLGGKGGYGYTF.

This clone appeared many times. This chain uses TRBV7-9 with TRBJ1-4; D might be TRBD1 (6 bases). CDR1 is SEHNR, CDR2 FQNEAQ, per germline (reference sequence). Trimming cost V 2 bases and J 4 bases, with 8 bases left between them. The CDR3 consists of 14 residues. CDR3 loop: CASSLRGFNEKLFF. The CDR3 DNA reads TGTGCCAGCAGCTTAAGGGGGTTTAATGAAAAACTGTTTTTT.

This clone was counted at least ten times. V and J are TRBV6-1 and TRBJ1-5; 8 bases match TRBD1. The CDR3 length is 14 residues. Unmatched junction bases numbered 3, after V lost 4 bases and J lost 4 bases. Germline CDR1 MNHNS, CDR2 SASEGT. Here the CDR3 DNA reads TGTGCCAGCAGTGTCACAGGGGGAAATCAGCCCCAGCATTTT. This gives the protein CASSVTGGNQPQHF.